What follows are 32 T cell receptor beta chains derived from one specimen sequenced in a study of regulatory T cells in long-lasting Graves disease. Sequencing libraries for TCR beta were prepared with iRepertoire HTBI primers and Arm-PCR of CDR3 regions. TCRdb reprocessed the multiplex PCR reads with MiXCR, giving one entry per CDR3 protein. This sample has under 300,000 distinct CDR3 sequences, with 15% to 20% found just once. Time point: newly diagnosed GD, antithyroid drugs for less than 3 months. Isolated PBMC RNA provided the starting material for the TCR library. This sample also belongs to another study, concerning T cells in Graves' hyperthyroidism and ophthalmopathy.

Sequences were derived from peripheral blood mononuclear cells (PBMCs), sampled at new diagnosis, from a patient treated with antithyroid drugs. These receptors came from a woman in her twenties or thirties with Graves disease.

Ten or more counts support this clonotype. The rearrangement uses TRBV5-1 and TRBJ1-5; D gene unclear. The CDR3 contains 14 residues. Germline V gene data show CDR1 as SGHRS and CDR2 as YFSETQ. The V end lost 2 bases, the J end lost 6 bases, and 12 bases lay between the germline ends. The CDR3 protein is CASSFGEAGQPQHF. CDR3 nucleotide sequence: TGCGCCAGCAGCTTCGGGGAGGCTGGTCAGCCCCAGCATTTT. The full variable domain, rest sourced from reference TRBV5-1 and TRBJ1-5, is KAGVTQTPRYLIKTRGQQVTLSCSPISGHRSVSWYQQTPGQGLQFLFEYFSETQRNKGNFPGRFSGRQFSNSRSEMNVSTLELGDSALYLCASSFGEAGQPQHFGDGTRLSIL.

This clonotype occurred many times. The J gene is TRBJ2-3, the V gene TRBV7-9; TRBD2 might be the D (5 bases). Trimming removed 5 bases at V and 2 bases at J, with 17 bases between. Germline V gene sequence: CDR1 SEHNR, CDR2 FQNEAQ (reference sequence). The CDR3 is 16 residues long. CDR3 region: CASSHAGERVTDTQYF. The CDR3 nucleotides are TGTGCCAGCAGCCACGCCGGGGAGAGGGTCACAGATACGCAGTATTTT.

As regards this clonotype: Being one base from a much bigger clone, this may be a read error. The CDR3 loop is CSVPGQGGTYEQFF. The CDR3 nucleotides are TGCAGCGTTCCAGGGCAGGGGGGTACGTACGAGCAGTTCTTC. The rearrangement joins TRBV29-1 to TRBJ2-1; a possible D gene is TRBD1 (7 bases). The germline gives CDR1 SQVTM, CDR2 ANQGSEA. The CDR3 length is 14 residues. V was trimmed by 5 bases and J by 10 bases, leaving 21 bases between them.

This rearrangement joins TRBV11-2 to TRBJ2-3; TRBD1 aligns across 10 bases. Judging by the DNA end, TRBJ2-5 fits better; the J call may be wrong. Germline values: CDR1 SGHAT, CDR2 FQNNGV. This CDR3 contains 16 residues. In DNA form, the CDR3 reads TGTGCCAGCCGCTCGTCAGACAGGGGGCTTCGAGAGACCCAGTACTTC. It is translated as CASRSSDRGLRETQYF.

The gene calls are TRBV10-3 and TRBJ2-2; D possibly uses TRBD1 or TRBD2 (6 bases each). Germline CDR1 reads ENHRY; CDR2 reads SYGVKD. Trimming pared 2 bases from V and 4 bases from J, leaving 8 bases between. CDR3 length equals 14 residues. CDR3 sequence: CAISEEGGTGELFF. In DNA form, the CDR3 reads TGTGCCATCAGTGAGGAGGGGGGCACCGGGGAGCTGTTTTTT.

This clonotype was counted only a few times. The chain couples TRBV3-1 to TRBJ2-7; D is ambiguous. Looked up from germline, CDR1 is LGHDT and CDR2 is YNNKEL (reference sequence). V was clipped by 2 bases and J by 3 bases, with 5 bases between them. The CDR3 contains 12 residues. The CDR3 bases are TGTGCCAGCAGCCAACACTACTACGAGCAGTACTTC. It codes for CASSQHYYEQYF.

This clonotype was seen many times. The chain recombines TRBV20-1 with TRBJ2-3, with 12 bases matching TRBD2. Germline assignment: CDR1 DFQATT and CDR2 SNEGSKA (reference sequence). The CDR3 is made up of 18 amino acids. V lost 2 bases and J lost 0; bases outside the gene matches: 9. The CDR3 nucleotides read TGCAGTGCTAGAATCGGAACTAGCGGGGGGACTAGCACAGATACGCAGTATTTT. Amino acids: CSARIGTSGGTSTDTQYF.

This clonotype occurred many times. The chain employs TRBV18 and TRBJ1-1; possibly TRBD1 for D (5 bases). V lost 8 bases to trimming and J lost 0 bases, with 10 bases between them. Germline V CDR1 and CDR2: KGHSH, LQKENI. There are 13 residues in the CDR3. The CDR3 here is CASSAGLNTEAFF. The CDR3 DNA is TGTGCCAGCAGTGCGGGGCTGAACACTGAAGCTTTCTTT.

To note about this clonotype: Without the conserved terminal phenylalanine or tryptophan, this CDR3 likely stems from a read error. Because the CDR3's place on the DNA is in doubt, the DNA is left out and the CDR3 is given as listed by TCRdb. CDR3 protein: CASSQTSG. The chain carries TRBV2 and TRBJ2-7; the D call in the table, TRBD2, was not verified against the DNA. Germline V gene sequence: CDR1 SNHLY, CDR2 FYNNEI. The CDR3 has 8 amino acids, counting both end residues.

Note on this clonotype: With a far larger clone one base away, a read error is the likely cause. The rearrangement links TRBV10-3 to TRBJ1-1; D possibly corresponds to TRBD1 (5 bases). The CDR3 is 14 amino acids. Germline CDR1 ENHRY, CDR2 SYGVKD. V lost 2 bases to trimming and J lost 3 bases, with 10 bases between them. The CDR3: CAISEGGKYTEAFF. As DNA, the CDR3 is TGTGCCATCAGTGAGGGGGGAAAGTACACTGAAGCTTTCTTT.

The chain recombines TRBV12-3 or TRBV12-4 with TRBJ1-2, with 9 bases identical to TRBD1. The CDR3 has 15 residues. V gave up 2 bases and J gave up 5 bases; unmatched junction bases: 6. CDR3 coding DNA: TGTGCCAGCAGTTTATCTACAGGGGGCGTATATGGCTACACCTTC. Its protein is CASSLSTGGVYGYTF.

This clonotype was seen at least ten times. The chain is built from TRBV6-1 and TRBJ2-1; a possible D gene is TRBD2 (5 bases). Per germline, CDR1 MNHNS and CDR2 SASEGT. The CDR3 covers 14 residues. Trimming shortened V by 7 bases and J by 2 bases, and 12 bases separated the two germline ends. CDR3 sequence: CASTVDSAYNEQFF. CDR3 nucleotides: TGTGCCAGCACCGTGGACTCTGCCTACAATGAGCAGTTCTTC.

The V and J genes are TRBV20-1 and TRBJ2-3; TRBD2 agrees at 11 bases. CDR1 DFQATT and CDR2 SNEGSKA come from the germline V gene (reference sequence). The J segment lost 0 bases and the V segment lost 6 bases, leaving 8 bases of the junction unmatched. CDR3 size: 16 residues. CDR3: CSAPTSGGLSTDTQYF. CDR3 coding DNA: TGCAGTGCCCCTACTAGCGGGGGCCTGAGCACAGATACGCAGTATTTT.

This clonotype was seen at least ten times. V is TRBV20-1 and J is TRBJ2-2, with D hard to call. This CDR3 spans 15 amino acids. In germline, CDR1 is DFQATT, CDR2 SNEGSKA (reference sequence). Trimming took 3 bases from V and 7 from J, leaving 18 bases between them. Written as DNA, the CDR3 is TGCAGTGCTAGGGGTAGGGCCTATGGGGACGGGGAGCTGTTTTTT. Translating it yields CSARGRAYGDGELFF.

The J gene is TRBJ1-6, the V gene TRBV6-2 or TRBV6-3; D is unclear. This CDR3 is built from 14 residues. Germline V gives CDR1 MNHEY, CDR2 SVGEGT. V lost 5 bases, J lost 10 bases, and 15 bases lay in between. CDR3 nucleotides: TGTGCCAGCAGTGCTTGGGCTATGCGGTCACCCCTCCACTTT. It encodes CASSAWAMRSPLHF.

This clonotype was observed at least ten times. The chain is built from TRBV24-1 and TRBJ1-2; D uncertain. The germline V gene encodes CDR1 KGHDR and CDR2 SFDVKD. The CDR3 loop spans 13 amino acids. Trimming took off 3 bases at V and 4 bases at J, with 8 bases between the two ends. The CDR3 nucleotides are TGTGCCACCAGTGATCCCCCCATCTATGGCTACACCTTC. It yields the protein CATSDPPIYGYTF.

This clonotype came up many times. The chain combines TRBV7-3 with TRBJ1-2, with TRBD1 as a possible D gene (6 bases). V was trimmed by 2 bases and J by 4 bases, leaving 14 bases between them. The CDR3 sequence is 15 residues long. The germline V gene has CDR1 SGHTA and CDR2 FQGTGA. CDR3 in DNA: TGTGCCAGCAGCTTAGGCATAGGGGGGGCCTATGGCTACACCTTC. This sequence encodes CASSLGIGGAYGYTF. Combining the CDR3 with reference TRBV7-3 and TRBJ1-2 gives the whole variable domain GAGVSQTPSNKVTEKGKYVELRCDPISGHTALYWYRQSLGQGPEFLIYFQGTGAADDSGLPNDRFFAVRPEGSVSTLKIQRTERGDSAVYLCASSLGIGGAYGYTFGSGTRLTVV.

This clonotype was detected only a few times. A read error may be the cause here, since a much bigger clone is one base away. The CDR3 DNA sequence: TGTGCCATCAGTGAGGACAGGGGACGTAATGAAAAACCGTTTTTT. Translating it yields CAISEDRGRNEKPFF. The chain carries TRBV10-3 and TRBJ1-4, with 8 bases lining up with TRBD1. Per the germline V gene, CDR1 is ENHRY and CDR2 is SYGVKD. This CDR3 comprises 15 residues.

Points on this clonotype: This may come from a read error, since a much larger clone is one base off. The chain couples TRBV6-2 or TRBV6-3 to TRBJ2-7; the match to TRBD2 covers 7 bases. This CDR3 region has 16 residues. The germline V gene encodes CDR1 MNHEY and CDR2 SVGEGT. The V gene end was trimmed by 0 bases and the J gene end by 0 bases; junction bases not matched to a gene: 5. CDR3 in DNA: TGTGCCAGCAGTTACTCAGGCGGGGGTAACTCCTACGAGCAGTACTTC. Translation: CASSYSGGGNSYEQYF.

This clonotype was recorded a few times. A read error is possible here, since a much larger clone lies one base away. Because it lacks the conserved phenylalanine or tryptophan at the end, this CDR3 is likely a read error. V gene TRBV6-1 combines with J gene TRBJ1-2, with D unresolved. The CDR3 consists of 15 residues. Per the germline V gene, CDR1 is MNHNS and CDR2 is SASEGT. V lost 8 bases, J lost 3 bases, and 19 bases lay in between. In nucleotides, the CDR3 is TGTGCCAGCTTCCAGGCACCCACGGAGGACTATGGCTACACCCTC. It is translated as CASFQAPTEDYGYTL.

This clonotype was seen ten or more times. The gene calls are TRBV18 and TRBJ1-6; D may be TRBD1 (6 bases). The V and J ends lost 3 bases and 8 bases respectively, with 11 bases between them. CDR3 length: 14 residues. Per the germline V gene, CDR1 is KGHSH and CDR2 is LQKENI. CDR3: CASSPAGAHSPLHF. For the CDR3, the DNA is TGTGCCAGCTCACCGGCGGGGGCGCATTCACCCCTCCACTTT.

This clonotype has a handful of counts. CDR3 amino acids: CASSPGTTAAFF. CDR3 in DNA: TGTGCCAGCAGTCCAGGAACTACGGCGGCTTTCTTT. The chain links TRBV6-1 to TRBJ1-1; no firm D call. The germline V and J ends were trimmed by 5 bases and 11 bases, with 15 bases remaining between them. Germline CDR1 reads MNHNS; CDR2 reads SASEGT. CDR3 length: 12 amino acids.

This clonotype has a count of ten or more. The chain links TRBV7-2 to TRBJ1-4; D unclear. Germline V gives CDR1 SGHTA, CDR2 FQGNSA. The CDR3 runs 14 residues. V was cut by 3 bases and J by 7 bases, with 12 bases left in between. CDR3 nucleotides: TGTGCCAGCAGCTTCAAGACGGAGAGTGAAAAACTGTTTTTT. Its translation: CASSFKTESEKLFF.

This clonotype was recorded many times. The chain combines TRBV12-3 or TRBV12-4 with TRBJ1-4; D unresolved. V lost 6 bases and J 8 bases, leaving 7 bases between the germline ends. The CDR3 is made up of 11 amino acids. CDR3 sequence: CASSLREKLFF. Written as DNA, the CDR3 is TGTGCCAGCAGCTTAAGGGAAAAACTGTTTTTT.

On this clonotype itself: An end of the junction differs from the germline gene, which may be a read error. The chain links TRBV6-9 to TRBJ2-3, with D uncertain. The CDR3 consists of 12 residues. Germline loops: CDR1 MNHGY, CDR2 SVAAGI. As DNA, the CDR3 is TGCGCCAGCAGTTACACCCAGGATACGCAGTGTTTT. Protein: CASSYTQDTQCF.

This clonotype was seen at least ten times. CDR3 coding DNA: TGCAGTGCTAGAGGAGGGGGGGTCGGGTCCTACGAGCAGTACTTC. This translates into CSARGGGVGSYEQYF. This chain connects TRBV20-1 to TRBJ2-7, with D perhaps matching TRBD2 (7 bases). The CDR3 is 15 residues long. Germline-derived CDR1 and CDR2 are DFQATT and SNEGSKA (reference sequence). V was pared by 1 base and J by 1 base, with 14 bases between.

At least ten counts were recorded for this clonotype. The chain combines TRBV11-2 with TRBJ1-1; no firm D call. Trimming pared 5 bases from V and 4 bases from J, leaving 14 bases between. The CDR3 extends over 14 amino acids. The germline V gene encodes CDR1 SGHAT and CDR2 FQNNGV. The CDR3 coding sequence is TGTGCCAGCAGCCCCCTAAGCCCCGCCACTGAAGCTTTCTTT. Protein product: CASSPLSPATEAFF.

This clonotype was observed many times. The CDR3 DNA follows: TGCAGTGCCACGTCAGGGGGGACGGGAAACACCATATATTTT. Its translation is CSATSGGTGNTIYF. This rearrangement joins TRBV20-1 to TRBJ1-3, with TRBD1 matching over 7 bases. The CDR3 consists of 14 residues. Germline CDR1 and CDR2: DFQATT and SNEGSKA (reference sequence). V lost 6 bases and J lost 4; bases outside the gene matches: 9.

This clonotype showed up just a few times. The chain couples TRBV6-5 to TRBJ2-6; TRBD1 matches at 7 bases. With 2 bases clipped from V and 4 bases from J, the junction kept 11 bases outside the gene matches. The CDR3 loop spans 18 amino acids. In germline, CDR1 is MNHEY, CDR2 SVGAGI. The CDR3 spells CASSYLGKDRRGANVLTF. In DNA form, the CDR3 reads TGTGCCAGCAGTTACCTAGGGAAGGACAGGCGCGGGGCCAACGTCCTGACTTTC.

This clonotype has a count of ten or more. V gene TRBV11-2 combines with J gene TRBJ1-4; unclear D gene. Trimming took off 2 bases at V and 8 bases at J, with 6 bases between the two ends. The CDR3 spans 12 residues. Per the germline V gene, CDR1 is SGHAT and CDR2 is FQNNGV. Here the CDR3 DNA reads TGTGCCAGCAGCTTAATGGGGGAAAAACTGTTTTTT. Protein product: CASSLMGEKLFF.

The chain joins TRBV5-1 to TRBJ2-2, with 9 bases matching TRBD1. The CDR3 runs to 15 residues. Per germline, CDR1 SGHRS and CDR2 YFSETQ. The trim removed 2 bases at V and 5 bases at J, leaving 4 bases unmatched. The CDR3, as DNA: TGCGCCAGCAGCTTCGGGACAGGGTATACCGGGGAGCTGTTTTTT. It codes for CASSFGTGYTGELFF.

A note on this clonotype: One base separates it from a far larger clone, so it is likely a read error. The V gene is TRBV6-1, the J gene TRBJ1-2, with D perhaps matching TRBD1 (5 bases). The V end lost 6 bases, the J end lost 3 bases, and 20 bases lay between the germline ends. The CDR3 sequence is 16 residues long. Germline lookup yields CDR1 MNHNS and CDR2 SASEGT. The CDR3 DNA reads TGTGCCAGCAGCTCCCCAACCAGGGTAAGGGACTATGGCTACACCTTC. This sequence encodes CASSSPTRVRDYGYTF.